The 6 T cell receptor beta chains in this list originate from one sample, sequenced in a study of cytomegalovirus exposure and HLA in healthy donors. The study ran its PCR with 60 Vbeta and 13 Jbeta primers. The data were produced by immunoSEQ multiplex PCR, yet TCRdb's version contains in-frame clones alone and is incomplete. This table holds 200,000 or so clones, approximately 80% found once. Sequences were obtained from PBMCs. These receptors came from a boy younger than 10 in good health and CMV-seronegative.

This clone was observed a single time. This chain joins TRBV5-1 and TRBJ2-7; 7 nucleotides match TRBD1. The CDR3 has 15 residues. V lost 7 bases to trimming and J lost 1 base; unmatched junction nucleotides: 11. Germline loops: CDR1 SGHRS, CDR2 YFSETQ. CDR3 region: CASRSGTEPSYEQYF. The DNA for the CDR3 is TGCGCCAGCCGCTCCGGGACAGAACCTTCCTACGAGCAGTACTTC.

This clone was detected only once. This rearrangement joins TRBV10-3 to TRBJ2-1; 10 positions match TRBD2. In germline, CDR1 is ENHRY, CDR2 SYGVKD. The V gene end was trimmed by 6 bases and the J gene end by 3 bases; junction bases not matched to a gene: 11. This CDR3 spans 17 amino acids. The CDR3 loop reads CAISGSGGLGYYNEQFF. In DNA form, the CDR3 reads TGTGCCATCAGCGGTAGCGGGGGGCTTGGATACTACAATGAGCAGTTCTTC.

The chain links TRBV6-5 to TRBJ2-5; 9 bases map to TRBD2. In germline, CDR1 is MNHEY, CDR2 SVGAGI. There are 16 residues in the CDR3. V gave up 0 bases and J gave up 5 bases; unmatched junction bases: 7. In nucleotides, the CDR3 is TGTGCCAGCAGTTACTCGGCTAGCGGGGAAGGGGAGACCCAGTACTTC. Amino acids: CASSYSASGEGETQYF.

The CDR3 is CASSHGGTTDTQYF. The CDR3 DNA sequence: TGTGCCAGCAGCCACGGGGGGACCACAGATACGCAGTATTTT. The chain recombines TRBV14 with TRBJ2-3, with TRBD2 matching over 7 bases. V was clipped by 3 bases and J by 2 bases; unmatched bases: 2. Germline CDR1 and CDR2: SGHDN and FVKESK. This CDR3 is built from 14 residues.

The sample holds a few counts of this clone. J is TRBJ1-1 and V is TRBV28; 10 nucleotides align to TRBD1. Looked up from germline, CDR1 is MDHEN and CDR2 is SYDVKM. The ends lost 5 bases at V and 1 base at J; junction bases unmatched: 13. CDR3 length: 18 residues. CDR3 bases: TGTGCCAGCAGTCCCGATAGGGGACAGGGGTTGAAGAACACTGAAGCTTTCTTT. This translates into CASSPDRGQGLKNTEAFF.

This clone was seen only once. V gene TRBV9 combines with J gene TRBJ1-6; 8 bases fit TRBD1. Germline CDR1 reads SGDLS; CDR2 reads YYNGEE. CDR3 length equals 14 residues. V lost 3 bases and J lost 8; bases outside the gene matches: 4. The CDR3 DNA is TGTGCCAGCAGCGCGGGACAGGATTATTCACCCCTCCACTTT. Translated: CASSAGQDYSPLHF.